This TCR beta chain stems from a study of blood T cell repertoires in COVID-19. Across the study: The origin of the acute and convalescent COVID-19 samples was the United States, Italy and Spain.

This CDR3 has 16 amino acids. The germline V gene has CDR1 LNHDA and CDR2 SQIVND (reference sequence). V dropped 6 bases and J dropped 1; count of bases not matched to a gene: 8. This table comes from immunoSEQ multiplex PCR, and its TCRdb copy is limited to in-frame clones, with some not included. The table has 150,000 or so clones, almost 85% seen once. This chain joins TRBV19 and TRBJ1-1, with 10 bases that match TRBD1. This TCR was recovered from a human donor with acute or convalescent COVID-19. The donor label of this sample is uncertain. The material sequenced was peripheral blood. This CDR3 reads CASSPRDRGENTEAFF. The CDR3 region has the DNA TGTGCCAGTAGCCCACGGGACAGGGGCGAGAACACTGAAGCTTTCTTT. Full variable domain (rest looked up from reference TRBV19 and TRBJ1-1): DGGITQSPKYLFRKEGQNVTLSCEQNLNHDAMYWYRQDPGQGLRLIYYSQIVNDFQKGDIAEGYSVSREKKESFPLTVTSAQKNPTAFYLCASSPRDRGENTEAFFGQGTRLTVV.